This is a list of T cell receptor beta chains from one sample in a study of T-cell reconstitution after alpha-beta-depleted transplantation in children. TCRdb redid the calling of the PCR reads with MiXCR, one entry per CDR3 protein. The table has almost 500,000 distinct CDR3 sequences, over 9.5% seen once. The sequencing here drew on PBMCs, taken before TCRalphabeta/CD19-depleted stem cell transplant. All receptors come from a child aged 2 to 15 with inherited bone marrow failure, due to receive a stem cell transplant. Both conserved end residues are part of each CDR3. The order of the fields is D gene, clone size, J gene, V gene, CDR3 protein, CDR3 DNA. D genes are given only for firm matches. Clone size is not always given. Where it is, it says once, few, many or a class for expanded clones.

d_gene: TRBD2; abundance: few; j_gene: TRBJ2-7; v_gene: TRBV20-1; CDR3aa: CSASTSGRALDEQYF; CDR3nt: TGCAGTGCTAGTACTAGCGGGAGGGCTCTGGACGAGCAGTACTTC
d_gene: .; abundance: .; j_gene: TRBJ2-1; v_gene: TRBV7-2; CDR3aa: CASSLGQPEYNEQFF; CDR3nt: TGTGCCAGCAGCTTAGGACAGCCCGAGTACAATGAGCAGTTCTTC
d_gene: .; abundance: many; j_gene: TRBJ2-2; v_gene: TRBV12-3/TRBV12-4; CDR3aa: CASSGGELFF; CDR3nt: TGTGCCAGCAGCGGCGGGGAGCTGTTTTTT
d_gene: .; abundance: .; j_gene: TRBJ2-3; v_gene: TRBV7-9; CDR3aa: CASSYSLDTQYF; CDR3nt: TGTGCCAGCAGCTATAGCTTAGATACGCAGTATTTT
d_gene: .; abundance: many; j_gene: TRBJ2-2; v_gene: TRBV5-1; CDR3aa: CASIWDSGAGELFF; CDR3nt: TGCGCCAGCATCTGGGACAGCGGGGCCGGGGAGCTGTTTTTT
d_gene: TRBD2; abundance: many; j_gene: TRBJ2-1; v_gene: TRBV15; CDR3aa: CATSRDGGLGDNEQFF; CDR3nt: TGTGCCACCAGCAGAGATGGGGGACTAGGGGACAATGAGCAGTTCTTC
d_gene: .; abundance: .; j_gene: TRBJ1-4; v_gene: TRBV5-4; CDR3aa: CASSLDGYNEKLFF; CDR3nt: TGTGCCAGCAGCTTGGACGGGTATAATGAAAAACTGTTTTTT
d_gene: .; abundance: many; j_gene: TRBJ2-5; v_gene: TRBV20-1; CDR3aa: CSAPRERVWYF; CDR3nt: TGCAGTGCCCCCAGGGAAAGGGTTTGGTACTTC
d_gene: .; abundance: many; j_gene: TRBJ2-5; v_gene: TRBV7-8; CDR3aa: CASSLGYRETQYF; CDR3nt: TGTGCCAGCAGCTTAGGCTACAGGGAGACCCAGTACTTC
d_gene: .; abundance: many; j_gene: TRBJ2-5; v_gene: TRBV4-3; CDR3aa: CASSQWVREETQYF; CDR3nt: TGCGCCAGCAGCCAATGGGTCCGGGAGGAGACCCAGTACTTC
d_gene: TRBD2; abundance: many; j_gene: TRBJ2-1; v_gene: TRBV6-5; CDR3aa: CASSYWASGRRYNEQFF; CDR3nt: TGTGCCAGCAGTTACTGGGCTAGCGGGAGAAGATACAATGAGCAGTTCTTC
d_gene: TRBD2; abundance: .; j_gene: TRBJ2-1; v_gene: TRBV20-1; CDR3aa: CCARRLAGLYNEQFF; CDR3nt: TGCTGTGCCCGTCGACTAGCGGGACTCTACAATGAGCAGTTCTTC
d_gene: .; abundance: many; j_gene: TRBJ1-2; v_gene: TRBV27; CDR3aa: CASHGGNYGYTF; CDR3nt: TGTGCCAGCCACGGGGGTAACTATGGCTACACCTTC
d_gene: TRBD1; abundance: many; j_gene: TRBJ2-7; v_gene: TRBV6-2/TRBV6-3; CDR3aa: CASSYSQGTGAYEQYF; CDR3nt: TGTGCCAGCAGTTACTCCCAAGGAACAGGGGCCTACGAGCAGTACTTC
d_gene: .; abundance: many; j_gene: TRBJ2-1; v_gene: TRBV28; CDR3aa: CASSFDRLNNEQFF; CDR3nt: TGTGCCAGCAGTTTTGACAGATTAAACAATGAGCAGTTCTTC